The entry below describes one TCR beta chain. Its antigen remains unknown. The CDR3 runs 13 residues. Germline CDR1 and CDR2: SGHTA and FQGNSA. Trimming pared 0 bases from V and 6 bases from J, leaving 8 bases between. This specimen comes from a study of T cell repertoires in cytomegalovirus infection. Looking at the study overall: CMV epitopes in the study were HLA-C-restricted (recently identified) and HLA-B-restricted (well studied). TCR beta signatures that were public indicated CMV infection and matching HLA type. Broader study findings: What dominated the ex vivo response were HLA-C-restricted CMV-specific TCR beta clonotypes. Pooled public TCR beta family frequency picked out CMV carriers with the relevant HLA.

TCRdb itself ran the reads through MiXCR, one entry per CDR3 protein. There are 400,000 to 600,000 distinct CDR3 sequences in the sample; approximately 46% occur only once, and roughly two fifths lies in the top ten. The gene calls are TRBV7-2 and TRBJ1-2; D remains unclear. The sequence was collected from a human donor in good health (CMV status not recorded). Some clones in this sample may be carry-over from other donors' samples. This sample comprised cultured PBMCs, obtained from culture after CMV antigen stimulation. CDR3 nucleotide sequence: TGTGCCAGCAGCTTAGCGCCAGTGAATGGCTACACCTTC. This translates into CASSLAPVNGYTF.